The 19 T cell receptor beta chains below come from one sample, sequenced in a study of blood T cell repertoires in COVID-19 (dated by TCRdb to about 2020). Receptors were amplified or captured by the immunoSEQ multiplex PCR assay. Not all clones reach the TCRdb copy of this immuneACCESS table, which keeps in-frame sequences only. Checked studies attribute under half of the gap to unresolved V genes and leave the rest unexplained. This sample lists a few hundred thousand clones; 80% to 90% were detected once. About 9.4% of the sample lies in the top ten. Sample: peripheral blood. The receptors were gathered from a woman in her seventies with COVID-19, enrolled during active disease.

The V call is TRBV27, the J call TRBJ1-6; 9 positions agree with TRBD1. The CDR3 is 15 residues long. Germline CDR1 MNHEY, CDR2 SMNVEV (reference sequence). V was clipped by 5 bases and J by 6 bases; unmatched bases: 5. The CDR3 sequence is CASSPGTGSNSPLHF. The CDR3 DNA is TGTGCCAGCAGTCCCGGGACAGGGAGTAATTCACCCCTCCACTTT.

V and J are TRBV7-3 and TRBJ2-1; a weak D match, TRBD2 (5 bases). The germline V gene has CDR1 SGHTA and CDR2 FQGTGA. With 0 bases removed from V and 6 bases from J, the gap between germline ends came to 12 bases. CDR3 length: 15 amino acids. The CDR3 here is CASSLTGGRVNEQFF. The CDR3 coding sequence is TGTGCCAGCAGCTTAACCGGAGGTCGGGTCAATGAGCAGTTCTTC.

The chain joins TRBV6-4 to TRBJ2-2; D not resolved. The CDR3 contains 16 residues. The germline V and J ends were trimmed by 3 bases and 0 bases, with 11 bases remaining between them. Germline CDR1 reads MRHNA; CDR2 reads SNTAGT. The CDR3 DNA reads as TGTGCCAGCAGTGAACAGCCCCAGCCGAACACCGGGGAGCTGTTTTTT. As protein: CASSEQPQPNTGELFF.

CDR3 in DNA: TGTGCCAGTAGTATTAAACCTGGGCGATACGAGCAGTACTTC. This codes for CASSIKPGRYEQYF. The chain carries TRBV19 and TRBJ2-7; D is unresolved. The CDR3 runs to 14 residues. Per the germline V gene, CDR1 is LNHDA and CDR2 is SQIVND (reference sequence). The V end was cut by 3 bases, the J end by 4 bases, with 13 bases between.

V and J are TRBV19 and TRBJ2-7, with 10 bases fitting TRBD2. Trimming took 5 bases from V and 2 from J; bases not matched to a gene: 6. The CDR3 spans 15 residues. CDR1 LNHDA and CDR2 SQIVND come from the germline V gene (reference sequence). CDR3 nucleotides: TGTGCCAGTAGTCCAGGACTAGCGGATACCTACGAGCAGTACTTC. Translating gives CASSPGLADTYEQYF.

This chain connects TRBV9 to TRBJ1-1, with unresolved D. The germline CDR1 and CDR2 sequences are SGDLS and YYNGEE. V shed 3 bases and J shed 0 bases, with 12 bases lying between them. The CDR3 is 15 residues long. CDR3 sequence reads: CASSARQVMNTEAFF. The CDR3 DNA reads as TGTGCCAGCAGCGCGCGACAAGTCATGAACACTGAAGCTTTCTTT. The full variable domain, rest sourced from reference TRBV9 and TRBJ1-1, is DSGVTQTPKHLITATGQRVTLRCSPRSGDLSVYWYQQSLDQGLQFLIQYYNGEERAKGNILERFSAQQFPDLHSELNLSSLELGDSALYFCASSARQVMNTEAFFGQGTRLTVV.

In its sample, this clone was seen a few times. CDR3 sequence (DNA): TGTGCCAGCAGTTCCCGGACAGAGGATTACTATGGCTACACCTTC. This translates into CASSSRTEDYYGYTF. The V call is TRBV6-2 or TRBV6-3, the J call TRBJ1-2; D perhaps matches TRBD1 (6 bases). The V and J ends lost 4 bases and 3 bases respectively, with 15 bases between them. The CDR3 consists of 15 residues. From germline, CDR1 is MNHEY and CDR2 SVGEGT.

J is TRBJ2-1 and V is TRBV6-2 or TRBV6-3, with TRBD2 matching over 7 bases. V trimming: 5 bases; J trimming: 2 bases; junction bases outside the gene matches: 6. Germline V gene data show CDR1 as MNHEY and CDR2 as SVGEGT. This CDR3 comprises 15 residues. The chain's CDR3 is CASSGRARAYNEQFF. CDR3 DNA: TGTGCCAGCAGTGGGAGGGCCAGGGCCTACAATGAGCAGTTCTTC.

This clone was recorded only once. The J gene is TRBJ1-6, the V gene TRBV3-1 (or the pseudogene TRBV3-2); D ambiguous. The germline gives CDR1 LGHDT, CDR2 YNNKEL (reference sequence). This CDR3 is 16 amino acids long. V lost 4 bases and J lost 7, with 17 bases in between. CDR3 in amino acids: CASSPKLGAGNSPLHF. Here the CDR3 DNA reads TGTGCCAGCAGCCCCAAACTGGGAGCCGGCAATTCACCCCTCCACTTT.

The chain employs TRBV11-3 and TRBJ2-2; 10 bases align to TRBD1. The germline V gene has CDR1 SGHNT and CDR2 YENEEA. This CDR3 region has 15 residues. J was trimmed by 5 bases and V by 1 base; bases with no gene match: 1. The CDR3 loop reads CASSLGTGGTGELFF. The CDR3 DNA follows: TGTGCCAGCAGCTTAGGGACAGGGGGTACCGGGGAGCTGTTTTTT.

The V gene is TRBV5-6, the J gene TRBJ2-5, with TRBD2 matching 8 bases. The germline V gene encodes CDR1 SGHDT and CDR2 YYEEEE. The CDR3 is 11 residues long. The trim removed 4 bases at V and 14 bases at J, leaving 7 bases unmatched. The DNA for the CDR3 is TGTGCCAGCAGCCCCGGACTAGCTGACTACTTC. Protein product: CASSPGLADYF.

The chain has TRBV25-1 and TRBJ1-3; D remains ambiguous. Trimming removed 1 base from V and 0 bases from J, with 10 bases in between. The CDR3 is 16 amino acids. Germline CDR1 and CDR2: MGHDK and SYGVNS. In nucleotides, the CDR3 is TGTGCCAGCAGTGAATCGAATCGGGTCTCTGGAAACACCATATATTTT. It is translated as CASSESNRVSGNTIYF.

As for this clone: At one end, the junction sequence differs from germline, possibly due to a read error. CDR3 region: CASSPTSGRNEQFF. As DNA, the CDR3 is TGTGCTAGCAGCCCGACTAGCGGGAGAAATGAGCAGTTCTTC. This rearrangement joins TRBV7-7 to TRBJ2-1; TRBD2 matches 12 bases. The germline V gene has CDR1 SSHAT and CDR2 FNYEAQ (reference sequence). This CDR3 has 14 amino acids.

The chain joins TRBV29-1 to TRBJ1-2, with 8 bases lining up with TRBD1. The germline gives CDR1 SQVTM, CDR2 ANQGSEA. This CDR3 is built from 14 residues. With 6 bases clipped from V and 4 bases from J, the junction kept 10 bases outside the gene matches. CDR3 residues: CSVSLGQGVYGYTF. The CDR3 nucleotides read TGCAGCGTCAGTCTAGGACAGGGAGTCTATGGCTACACCTTC.

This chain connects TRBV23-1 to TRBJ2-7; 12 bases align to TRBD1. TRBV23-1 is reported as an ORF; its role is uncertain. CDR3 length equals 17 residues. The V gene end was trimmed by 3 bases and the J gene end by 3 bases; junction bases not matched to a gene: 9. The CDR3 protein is CASSHRGQGAKNYEQYF. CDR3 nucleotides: TGCGCCAGCAGTCATCGGGGACAGGGGGCGAAAAACTACGAGCAGTACTTC.

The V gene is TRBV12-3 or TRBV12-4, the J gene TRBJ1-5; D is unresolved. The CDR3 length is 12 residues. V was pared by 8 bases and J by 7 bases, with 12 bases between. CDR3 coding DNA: TGTGCCAGCCGACCTTCCGGGCAGCCCCAGCATTTT. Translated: CASRPSGQPQHF.

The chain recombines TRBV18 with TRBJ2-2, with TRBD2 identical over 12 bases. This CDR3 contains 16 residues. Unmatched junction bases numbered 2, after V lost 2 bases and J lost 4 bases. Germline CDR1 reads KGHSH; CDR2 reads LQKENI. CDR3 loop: CASSPRLAGVTGELFF. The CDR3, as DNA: TGTGCCAGCTCACCAAGACTAGCGGGAGTCACCGGGGAGCTGTTTTTT.

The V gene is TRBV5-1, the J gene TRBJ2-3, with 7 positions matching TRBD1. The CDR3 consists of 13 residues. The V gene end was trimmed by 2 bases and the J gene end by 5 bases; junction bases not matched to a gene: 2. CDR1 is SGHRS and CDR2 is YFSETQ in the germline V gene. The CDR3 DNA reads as TGCGCCAGCAGCTTCCGGGACAGAGATACGCAGTATTTT. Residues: CASSFRDRDTQYF.

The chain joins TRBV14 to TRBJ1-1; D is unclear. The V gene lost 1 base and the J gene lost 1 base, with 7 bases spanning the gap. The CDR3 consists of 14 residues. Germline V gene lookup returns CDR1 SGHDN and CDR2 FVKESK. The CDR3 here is CASSQGWANTEAFF. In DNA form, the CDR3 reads TGTGCCAGCAGCCAAGGGTGGGCGAACACTGAAGCTTTCTTT.